At least ten counts were recorded for the clone carrying this T cell receptor (beta chain). As it was prepared, the TCRbeta library received unique molecular identifiers. TCRdb redid the calling of the PCR reads with MiXCR, one entry per CDR3 protein. This sample yields some 600,000 distinct CDR3 sequences, of which approximately 15% are seen a single time; 0.9% to 1.2% belongs to the top ten. These data are taken from a study of T-cell reconstitution after alpha-beta-depleted transplantation in children. The CDR3 is 15 amino acids. V dropped 4 bases and J dropped 9; count of bases not matched to a gene: 6. Germline CDR1 and CDR2: SGHVS and FNYEAQ.

This chain uses TRBV7-6 with TRBJ2-1; 13 bases line up with TRBD2. The source is a human donor who donated a stem cell graft to a child with acute myeloid leukemia. Sequenced material: PBMCs from the stem cell graft donor, taken from the stem cell graft. CDR3 coding DNA: TGTGCCAGCAGCTGGGGGACTAGCGGGATAGGTGAGCAGTTCTTC. As protein: CASSWGTSGIGEQFF.